Shown below are 7 T cell receptor beta chains from a single sample sequenced in a study of blood T cell repertoires in COVID-19. TCRdb's copy holds only in-frame clones and misses some; the assay was immunoSEQ multiplex PCR. The sample contains 250,000 to 300,000 clones, approximately 80% of which appear only once. Sequencing input: peripheral blood. The receptors were sampled from a woman in her sixties with active or convalescent COVID-19.

This sequence joins TRBV7-3 and TRBJ2-1, with a weak D call TRBD1 (6 bases). Trimming stripped 5 bases from V and 4 bases from J, with 12 bases between. Germline CDR1 reads SGHTA; CDR2 reads FQGTGA. There are 14 residues in the CDR3. The CDR3, as DNA: TGTGCCAGCAGCCCAGGGGTACCGTACAATGAGCAGTTCTTC. This encodes CASSPGVPYNEQFF.

This clone was counted a few times. The rearrangement uses TRBV20-1 and TRBJ1-5; 7 bases align to TRBD1. V shed 3 bases, J shed 3 bases, and the junction held 8 bases outside the gene matches. The CDR3 loop spans 15 amino acids. Germline values: CDR1 DFQATT, CDR2 SNEGSKA (reference sequence). The chain's CDR3 is CSASWSGQFNQPQHF. Written as DNA, the CDR3 is TGCAGTGCTAGTTGGTCGGGACAGTTCAATCAGCCCCAGCATTTT.

This clone was counted a few times. V and J are TRBV2 and TRBJ1-2; 7 bases are a match to TRBD1. Germline V gives CDR1 SNHLY, CDR2 FYNNEI. V shed 4 bases, J shed 4 bases, and the junction held 6 bases outside the gene matches. The CDR3 totals 14 residues. CDR3 sequence reads: CASSGDSRSYGYTF. DNA for the CDR3: TGTGCCAGCAGTGGGGACAGCAGGTCCTATGGCTACACCTTC.

The chain links TRBV2 to TRBJ2-7, with TRBD1 as a possible D gene (6 bases). The germline CDR1 and CDR2 sequences are SNHLY and FYNNEI. The V end lost 3 bases, the J end lost 2 bases, and 14 bases lay between the germline ends. CDR3 length: 15 residues. In DNA form, the CDR3 reads TGTGCCAGCAGTGATTCGGCAGGGGACCCCTACGAGCAGTACTTC. Its translation is CASSDSAGDPYEQYF. Full variable domain (missing parts from reference TRBV2 and TRBJ2-7): EPEVTQTPSHQVTQMGQEVILRCVPISNHLYFYWYRQILGQKVEFLVSFYNNEISEKSEIFDDQFSVERPDGSNFTLKIRSTKLEDSAMYFCASSDSAGDPYEQYFGPGTRLTVT.

The V gene is TRBV16, the J gene TRBJ2-5; tentatively, D is TRBD2 (6 bases). This CDR3 is 14 amino acids long. V was clipped by 0 bases and J by 4 bases, with 9 bases between them. The germline CDR1 and CDR2 sequences are KGHSY and FQNENV. CDR3 region: CASSQSSGVETQYF. Here the CDR3 DNA reads TGTGCCAGCAGCCAATCTTCGGGGGTAGAGACCCAGTACTTC. Full variable domain (missing parts from reference TRBV16 and TRBJ2-5): GEEVAQTPKHLVRGEGQKAKLYCAPIKGHSYVFWYQQVLKNEFKFLISFQNENVFDETGMPKERFSAKCLPNSPCSLEIQATKLEDSAVYFCASSQSSGVETQYFGPGTRLLVL.

This clone has a single count. The chain carries TRBV10-2 and TRBJ2-7; tentatively, D is TRBD1 (6 bases). The germline gives CDR1 WSHSY, CDR2 SAAADI. V lost 10 bases, J lost 0 bases, and 13 bases lay in between. The CDR3 totals 13 residues. The CDR3 loop is CATTRTDSYEQYF. CDR3 coding DNA: TGCGCCACCACCCGGACAGACTCCTACGAGCAGTACTTC.

This chain uses TRBV27 with TRBJ2-2; D is unclear. Germline CDR1 is MNHEY and CDR2 is SMNVEV (reference sequence). V was cut by 3 bases and J by 4 bases, with 9 bases left in between. CDR3 length equals 14 residues. CDR3 loop: CASSFSRGTGELFF. CDR3 DNA sequence: TGTGCCAGCAGTTTTTCTCGCGGCACCGGGGAGCTGTTTTTT.